This TCR beta chain was captured by sequencing in a study of T cell responses to AZD1222 COVID-19 vaccine. Assay: immunoSEQ multiplex PCR; the TCRdb copy retains only in-frame clones and omits some. Of about 130,000 clones in the sample, 85% are singletons; the top ten hold about 4.3%. Source: peripheral blood, taken 28 days after the second AZD1222 dose. This TCR was recovered from an adult who received the AZD1222 COVID-19 vaccine.

The CDR3 region is CASSGAGSVYGYTF. Written as DNA, the CDR3 is TGTGCCAGCAGCGGAGCCGGGTCTGTCTATGGCTACACCTTC. The rearrangement links TRBV5-4 to TRBJ1-2; D gene ambiguous. Trimming left V 4 bases short and J 4 bases short, with 14 bases between. This CDR3 has 14 residues. Germline assignment: CDR1 SGHNT and CDR2 YYREEE (reference sequence). The whole variable domain, remainder taken from reference TRBV5-4 and TRBJ1-2, is ETGVTQSPTHLIKTRGQQVTLRCSSQSGHNTVSWYQQALGQGPQFIFQYYREEENGRGNFPPRFSGLQFPNYSSELNVNALELDDSALYLCASSGAGSVYGYTFGSGTRLTVV.